These 8 T cell receptor beta chains were sequenced from one sample in a study of identical twins. MiXCR, applied by TCRdb to the 5' RACE reads, yields one record per CDR3 protein. The table includes more than 400,000 distinct CDR3 sequences, roughly 15% detected once. This sample also appeared in a second study, on yellow fever vaccine responses in identical twins.

Sequenced material: CD4+ T cells sorted from blood. The receptors were sampled from a woman under 30 in good health.

This clonotype was observed a handful of times. V usage is TRBV7-9 and J usage is TRBJ2-7, with TRBD1 as a possible D gene (5 bases). V lost 5 bases and J lost 3, with 11 bases in between. CDR3 length: 13 amino acids. The germline V gene has CDR1 SEHNR and CDR2 FQNEAQ (reference sequence). The CDR3 reads CASSPDRLYEQYV. The DNA for the CDR3 is TGTGCCAGCAGCCCCGACAGACTCTACGAGCAGTACGTC.

This clonotype was picked up a small number of times. This CDR3 is CASSPPLFPTRGREEAFF. CDR3 in DNA: TGTGCCAGCAGTCCCCCTTTGTTCCCAACCCGGGGGAGAGAAGAAGCTTTCTTT. The gene calls are TRBV6-1 and TRBJ1-1, with D perhaps matching TRBD1 (5 bases). Germline CDR1 reads MNHNS; CDR2 reads SASEGT. The CDR3 covers 18 residues. The germline V and J ends were trimmed by 5 bases and 8 bases, with 30 bases remaining between them.

This clonotype appeared a few times. The chain carries TRBV2 and TRBJ1-5; 8 bases are a match to TRBD1. Germline CDR1 reads SNHLY; CDR2 reads FYNNEI. This CDR3 contains 15 residues. The junction had 9 bases not matched to a gene; V was cut back by 4 bases and J by 7 bases. CDR3 DNA: TGTGCCAGCAGTGGGGAGGACAGGGTTAAACAGCCCCAGCATTTT. It yields the protein CASSGEDRVKQPQHF.

As regards this clonotype: A much larger clonotype is one base distant, so this may be a read error. The chain recombines TRBV12-3 or TRBV12-4 with TRBJ2-1; the D gene is possibly TRBD2 (5 bases). There are 14 residues in the CDR3. The CDR3 bases are TGTGCCAGCAGCTCCCGGTTAGCGCTCAATGGGCAGTTCTTC. This gives the protein CASSSRLALNGQFF.

This clonotype was counted a few times. The rearrangement joins TRBV3-1 to TRBJ2-1; D is unclear. Deletions cut 4 bases from V and 4 bases from J, with 14 bases between. The germline V gene encodes CDR1 LGHDT and CDR2 YNNKEL (reference sequence). The CDR3 extends over 15 amino acids. CDR3 nucleotides: TGTGCCAGCAGCCGCCGCACCAGTTGGTACAATGAGCAGTTCTTC. Its protein product is CASSRRTSWYNEQFF.

The chain combines TRBV11-3 with TRBJ2-1; D is unclear. The CDR3 runs 13 residues. In germline, CDR1 is SGHNT, CDR2 YENEEA. Trimming stripped 5 bases from V and 8 bases from J, with 13 bases between. The CDR3 is CASSLTHADEQFF. As DNA, the CDR3 is TGTGCCAGCAGCCTGACTCATGCGGATGAGCAGTTCTTC.

A few counts support this clonotype. The chain combines TRBV12-3 or TRBV12-4 with TRBJ2-7, with TRBD2 identical over 8 bases. The CDR3 length is 15 residues. The junction had 10 bases not matched to a gene; V was cut back by 6 bases and J by 3 bases. CDR3 in DNA: TGTGCCAGCAGCCCAGGGGTAGCGGGAAGCTACGAGCAGTACTTC. Translated, it gives CASSPGVAGSYEQYF.

This clonotype was found a few times. V usage is TRBV20-1 and J usage is TRBJ2-7; D is ambiguous. This CDR3 has 14 residues. Per the germline V gene, CDR1 is DFQATT and CDR2 is SNEGSKA (reference sequence). The germline V and J ends were trimmed by 0 bases and 1 base, with 10 bases remaining between them. The CDR3 region is CSAREAASSYEQYV. CDR3 nucleotide sequence: TGCAGTGCTAGAGAGGCGGCTTCTTCCTACGAGCAGTACGTC.